The rows below give T cell receptor beta chains drawn from one sample of a study of CD8 T cells in Susac syndrome. Using its own MiXCR run on the immunoSEQ multiplex PCR reads, TCRdb lists one record per CDR3 protein. The sample gives 110,000 to 150,000 distinct CDR3 sequences, under 97% of which show up once; approximately 0.08% is in the top ten. The sample taken for sequencing was CD4+ T cells from PBMCs. The origin of the receptors is a human donor with Susac syndrome. Both conserved end residues are part of each CDR3. Each record gives: CDR3 DNA, CDR3 protein, V gene, clone size, J gene, D gene. The D gene is left open where the match is weak. Clone size is given for some rows only: seen once, a few or many times, or a class if the clone is expanded.

CDR3 DNA: TGCAGTGCTAGAGGCCGGGACAGGCTAGAGACCCAGTACTTC
CDR3 protein: CSARGRDRLETQYF
V gene: TRBV20-1
clone size: -
J gene: TRBJ2-5
D gene: TRBD1

CDR3 DNA: TGCAGTGCGCCGGGGGCGAACTACGAGCAGTACTTC
CDR3 protein: CSAPGANYEQYF
V gene: TRBV20-1
clone size: -
J gene: TRBJ2-7
D gene: -

CDR3 DNA: TGTGCCAGCAAAGACGGCAATCAGCCCCAGCATTTT
CDR3 protein: CASKDGNQPQHF
V gene: TRBV2
clone size: -
J gene: TRBJ1-5
D gene: -

CDR3 DNA: TGTGCCAGCAGCGTAGAACCGGGGGTTGGCTACACCTTC
CDR3 protein: CASSVEPGVGYTF
V gene: TRBV9
clone size: -
J gene: TRBJ1-2
D gene: -

CDR3 DNA: TGTGCCAGCAGCCCCGGGACAGGGGGCTTCTTTTGGGGCTACACCTTC
CDR3 protein: CASSPGTGGFFWGYTF
V gene: TRBV4-2
clone size: -
J gene: TRBJ1-2
D gene: TRBD1

CDR3 DNA: TGCAGCGCCCTGGGAGGGACAGCAACCTACGAGCAGTACTTC
CDR3 protein: CSALGGTATYEQYF
V gene: TRBV29-1
clone size: -
J gene: TRBJ2-7
D gene: -

CDR3 DNA: TGCAGCGTTGACCCACAGGTTAACTATGGCTACACCTTC
CDR3 protein: CSVDPQVNYGYTF
V gene: TRBV29-1
clone size: once
J gene: TRBJ1-2
D gene: -

CDR3 DNA: TGTGCCAGCAGGGTATGGGACGGAAATTCACCCCTCCACTTT
CDR3 protein: CASRVWDGNSPLHF
V gene: TRBV27
clone size: -
J gene: TRBJ1-6
D gene: -

CDR3 DNA: TGTGCCAGCAGTGCCAGGGGGTCAAGCAATCAGCCCCAGCATTTT
CDR3 protein: CASSARGSSNQPQHF
V gene: TRBV12-3/TRBV12-4
clone size: -
J gene: TRBJ1-5
D gene: TRBD1

CDR3 DNA: TGTGCCACCAGCGGAGGGACTAACGGGGAAAAACTGTTTTTT
CDR3 protein: CATSGGTNGEKLFF
V gene: TRBV15
clone size: -
J gene: TRBJ1-4
D gene: -

CDR3 DNA: TGTGCCACCAGCAGAGCTCTTTCGGTGGAGAGTACTCAGTACTTC
CDR3 protein: CATSRALSVESTQYF
V gene: TRBV15
clone size: -
J gene: TRBJ2-7
D gene: -

CDR3 DNA: TGTGCCAGCAGCCACCAACAGGGGCGGCAGTTCTTC
CDR3 protein: CASSHQQGRQFF
V gene: TRBV25-1
clone size: -
J gene: TRBJ2-1
D gene: TRBD1

CDR3 DNA: TGTGCCAGCAGTCCTCTTTTCGAGCAGTACTTC
CDR3 protein: CASSPLFEQYF
V gene: TRBV6-2/TRBV6-3
clone size: -
J gene: TRBJ2-7
D gene: -

CDR3 DNA: TGTGCCACCAGTAAACAGGATACCGATGAAGCTTTCTTT
CDR3 protein: CATSKQDTDEAFF
V gene: TRBV24-1
clone size: -
J gene: TRBJ1-1
D gene: -

CDR3 DNA: TGTGCCAGCAGTTTGGGACAGGGGGCAGGCGAGCAGTACTTC
CDR3 protein: CASSLGQGAGEQYF
V gene: TRBV6-5
clone size: -
J gene: TRBJ2-7
D gene: TRBD1

CDR3 DNA: TGTGCCAGCAGCCGTGACAGTCTCGACACTGAAGCTTTCTTT
CDR3 protein: CASSRDSLDTEAFF
V gene: TRBV7-9
clone size: -
J gene: TRBJ1-1
D gene: -

CDR3 DNA: TGTGCCAGCAGGAACAGGGAGGGGACTGAAGCTTTCTTT
CDR3 protein: CASRNREGTEAFF
V gene: TRBV2
clone size: -
J gene: TRBJ1-1
D gene: -

CDR3 DNA: TGCGCCAGCAGCCAACAGGAGGTCGGTGAAAAACTGTTTTTT
CDR3 protein: CASSQQEVGEKLFF
V gene: TRBV4-1
clone size: -
J gene: TRBJ1-4
D gene: -

CDR3 DNA: TGTGCCAGTAGTCCCACACGTATCATATCCACCTACGAGCAGTACTTC
CDR3 protein: CASSPTRIISTYEQYF
V gene: TRBV19
clone size: -
J gene: TRBJ2-7
D gene: -

CDR3 DNA: TGTGCCAGCAGCTGGACAGGAGCCTCAAGCTACACCTTC
CDR3 protein: CASSWTGASSYTF
V gene: TRBV7-3
clone size: -
J gene: TRBJ1-2
D gene: TRBD1

CDR3 DNA: TGTGCCAGCAACCTAGCGGGAGGGCCGGATACGCAGTATTTT
CDR3 protein: CASNLAGGPDTQYF
V gene: TRBV2
clone size: -
J gene: TRBJ2-3
D gene: TRBD2

CDR3 DNA: TGTGCCAGCAGTTCCCCCGGGGGACGCACAGATACGCAGTATTTT
CDR3 protein: CASSSPGGRTDTQYF
V gene: TRBV28
clone size: -
J gene: TRBJ2-3
D gene: -

CDR3 DNA: TGTGCCAGCAGTGTTTTCACAGGCACCGGGGAGCTGTTTTTT
CDR3 protein: CASSVFTGTGELFF
V gene: TRBV25-1
clone size: -
J gene: TRBJ2-2
D gene: -

CDR3 DNA: TGCGCCAGCAGCTTGGCCCTCGGGGGTAATGAAAAACTGTTTTTT
CDR3 protein: CASSLALGGNEKLFF
V gene: TRBV5-1
clone size: once
J gene: TRBJ1-4
D gene: -

CDR3 DNA: TGTGCCAGCAGTACCACTACCAGGGGGAGTAATGGCTACACCTTC
CDR3 protein: CASSTTTRGSNGYTF
V gene: TRBV6-5
clone size: -
J gene: TRBJ1-2
D gene: TRBD1

CDR3 DNA: TGTGCCAGCAGGCTCCGGGACCACCGTAGGGGATCGACGCAGTATTTT
CDR3 protein: CASRLRDHRRGSTQYF
V gene: TRBV28
clone size: once
J gene: TRBJ2-3
D gene: -

CDR3 DNA: TGCAGTGCCCTACTAGCGGGGCCCAATGAGCAGTTCTTC
CDR3 protein: CSALLAGPNEQFF
V gene: TRBV20-1
clone size: -
J gene: TRBJ2-1
D gene: TRBD2

CDR3 DNA: TGTGCCAGCACTACAGGGCTCAATCAGCCCCAGCATTTT
CDR3 protein: CASTTGLNQPQHF
V gene: TRBV25-1
clone size: -
J gene: TRBJ1-5
D gene: -

CDR3 DNA: TGTGCCAGCAGCTCCTTGGGACTAGCGGTGAATGAGCAGTTCTTC
CDR3 protein: CASSSLGLAVNEQFF
V gene: TRBV7-3
clone size: once
J gene: TRBJ2-1
D gene: TRBD2

CDR3 DNA: TGCAGTGCAGCCGGGGGCTCGGAGACCCAGTACTTC
CDR3 protein: CSAAGGSETQYF
V gene: TRBV20-1
clone size: -
J gene: TRBJ2-5
D gene: -

CDR3 DNA: TGCGCCAGCAGCTCGACCACCGCCTCCTACAATGAGCAGTTCTTC
CDR3 protein: CASSSTTASYNEQFF
V gene: TRBV5-1
clone size: -
J gene: TRBJ2-1
D gene: -

CDR3 DNA: TGCAGCGTTCGTCCGCAAGAGACCCAGTACTTC
CDR3 protein: CSVRPQETQYF
V gene: TRBV29-1
clone size: -
J gene: TRBJ2-5
D gene: -

CDR3 DNA: TGTGCCAGCAGCTTAGGGACGGGGCAGCCCCAGCATTTT
CDR3 protein: CASSLGTGQPQHF
V gene: TRBV11-2
clone size: -
J gene: TRBJ1-5
D gene: -

CDR3 DNA: TGTGCCAGCAGCCAAGAAACCGGGGAGCTGTTTTTT
CDR3 protein: CASSQETGELFF
V gene: TRBV12-3/TRBV12-4
clone size: -
J gene: TRBJ2-2
D gene: -

CDR3 DNA: TGTGCCAGCAGCTCCGGGCCGAACACTGAAGCTTTCTTT
CDR3 protein: CASSSGPNTEAFF
V gene: TRBV7-3
clone size: once
J gene: TRBJ1-1
D gene: -

CDR3 DNA: TGTGCCAGCAGTTTAGGGACAGGTGCGGGCGGTGAGCAGTTCTTC
CDR3 protein: CASSLGTGAGGEQFF
V gene: TRBV12-3/TRBV12-4
clone size: -
J gene: TRBJ2-1
D gene: TRBD1

CDR3 DNA: TGCGCCAGCAGCCGAGGTGTGTGGGAGACCCAGTACTTC
CDR3 protein: CASSRGVWETQYF
V gene: TRBV4-1
clone size: -
J gene: TRBJ2-5
D gene: -